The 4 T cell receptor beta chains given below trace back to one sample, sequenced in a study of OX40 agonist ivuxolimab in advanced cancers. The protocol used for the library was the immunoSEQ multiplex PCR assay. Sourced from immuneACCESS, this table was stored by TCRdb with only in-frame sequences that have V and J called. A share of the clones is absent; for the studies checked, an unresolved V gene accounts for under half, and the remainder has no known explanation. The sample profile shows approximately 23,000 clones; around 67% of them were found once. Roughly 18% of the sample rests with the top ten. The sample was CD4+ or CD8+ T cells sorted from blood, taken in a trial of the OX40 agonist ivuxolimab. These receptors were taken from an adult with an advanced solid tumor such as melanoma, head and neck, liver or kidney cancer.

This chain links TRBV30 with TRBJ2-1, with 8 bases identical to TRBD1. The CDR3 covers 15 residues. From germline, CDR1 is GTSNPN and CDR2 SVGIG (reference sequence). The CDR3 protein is CALEPGTGAYNEQFF. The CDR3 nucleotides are TGTGCGTTGGAGCCGGGGACAGGCGCGTACAATGAGCAGTTCTTC.

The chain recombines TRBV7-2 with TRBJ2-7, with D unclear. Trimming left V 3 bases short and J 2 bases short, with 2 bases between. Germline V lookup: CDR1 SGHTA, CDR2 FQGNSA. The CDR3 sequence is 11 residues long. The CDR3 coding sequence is TGTGCCAGCAGCTTCGCCTACGAGCAGTACTTC. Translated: CASSFAYEQYF.

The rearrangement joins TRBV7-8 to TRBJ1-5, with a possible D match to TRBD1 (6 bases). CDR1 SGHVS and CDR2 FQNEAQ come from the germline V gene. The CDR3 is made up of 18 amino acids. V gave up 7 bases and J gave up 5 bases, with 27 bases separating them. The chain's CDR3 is CASTTRGSTGSLDQPQHF. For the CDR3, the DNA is TGTGCCAGCACCACGAGAGGGTCCACAGGGTCCTTAGATCAGCCCCAGCATTTT.

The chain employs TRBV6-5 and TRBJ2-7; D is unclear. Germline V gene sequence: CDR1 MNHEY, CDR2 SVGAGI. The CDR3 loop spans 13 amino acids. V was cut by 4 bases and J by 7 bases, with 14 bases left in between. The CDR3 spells CASSSSRQKEQYF. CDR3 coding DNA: TGTGCCAGCAGTTCCAGTCGCCAAAAGGAGCAGTACTTC.